Shown below are 7 T cell receptor beta chains from a single sample sequenced in a study of shared clonotypes between healthy human individuals. Using immunoSEQ multiplex PCR, the repertoire was profiled, and TCRdb retains in-frame clones only, with some absent. The repertoire holds about 730,000 clones, with 72% as singletons. The sequenced sample was memory CD4+ T cells sorted from blood. Subset specified: CD45RA-negative fraction. These receptors originate from a woman aged 25-40 years in good health.

In its sample, this clone was seen once. The chain is built from TRBV5-1 and TRBJ2-7; 11 nucleotides align to TRBD1. The germline V gene has CDR1 SGHRS and CDR2 YFSETQ. This CDR3 spans 14 amino acids. The V and J ends lost 6 bases and 3 bases, in that order; junction bases with no gene match: 5. The CDR3, as DNA: TGCGCCAGCACCAGGACAGGGGGCAACTACGAGCAGTACTTC. It codes for CASTRTGGNYEQYF.

With regard to this clone: The same CDR3 arises from other DNA sequences in this sample as well. The chain uses TRBV11-2 and TRBJ2-1; D possibly matches TRBD1 or TRBD2 (5 bases each). The CDR3 consists of 14 residues. CDR1 and CDR2 (germline): SGHAT, FQNNGV. Trimming took off 4 bases at V and 4 bases at J, with 11 bases between the two ends. The CDR3 DNA reads TGTGCCAGCAGCTCGGGACCATCTTACAATGAGCAGTTCTTC. Translating gives CASSSGPSYNEQFF.

The V gene is TRBV19, the J gene TRBJ2-3, with D maybe TRBD1 (5 bases). The CDR3 runs 13 residues. V lost 7 bases and J 2 bases, leaving 10 bases between the germline ends. Germline CDR1 reads LNHDA; CDR2 reads SQIVND (reference sequence). The CDR3 spells CASTDSFTDTQYF. In DNA, the CDR3 is TGTGCCAGTACTGACAGTTTCACAGATACGCAGTATTTT.

The rearrangement uses TRBV5-1 and TRBJ2-7; no reliable D call. Trimming stripped 0 bases from V and 0 bases from J, with 10 bases between. This CDR3 contains 15 residues. Germline V CDR1 and CDR2: SGHRS, YFSETQ. CDR3 region: CASSLVLVPSYEQYF. Here the CDR3 DNA reads TGCGCCAGCAGCTTGGTTCTAGTCCCCTCCTACGAGCAGTACTTC.

V and J are TRBV28 and TRBJ2-5, with a tentative D call TRBD1 (6 bases). There are 14 residues in the CDR3. The V end lost 2 bases, the J end lost 4 bases, and 11 bases lay between the germline ends. The germline gives CDR1 MDHEN, CDR2 SYDVKM. CDR3 sequence: CASSLPTGIETQYF. The DNA for the CDR3 is TGTGCCAGCAGTTTACCGACAGGTATAGAGACCCAGTACTTC.

The chain is built from TRBV11-3 and TRBJ2-2; D not certain. The germline V gene has CDR1 SGHNT and CDR2 YENEEA. This CDR3 spans 12 amino acids. Trimming left V 1 base short and J 7 bases short, with 4 bases between. This chain's CDR3 is CASSLVFGELFF. The DNA for the CDR3 is TGTGCCAGCAGCTTAGTTTTCGGGGAGCTGTTTTTT.

This chain links TRBV9 with TRBJ2-1; D may be TRBD1 or TRBD2 (6 bases each). CDR1 and CDR2 from the germline V gene are SGDLS and YYNGEE. Trimming cost V 0 bases and J 7 bases, with 17 bases left between them. The CDR3 sequence is 16 residues long. The CDR3 coding sequence is TGTGCCAGCAGCGTAGTTCCCAGCGGAGGGGGAAATGAGCAGTTCTTC. Encoded protein: CASSVVPSGGGNEQFF.